This T cell receptor beta chain was observed in a study of blood T cell repertoires in COVID-19. Overall study: Sites in the United States, Italy and Spain provided acute and convalescent COVID-19 samples.

The CDR3 totals 13 residues. The V end was cut by 3 bases, the J end by 4 bases, with 7 bases between. Looked up from germline, CDR1 is SGHTA and CDR2 is FQGNSA. In its sample, this clone was seen once. This same CDR3 is encoded by further DNA sequences in the sample. Data came from immunoSEQ multiplex PCR; TCRdb stores just in-frame clones and leaves some out. The sample holds 150,000 to 200,000 clones, roughly 90% seen once. The sequence was collected from a man aged 30-40 years with COVID-19, enrolled during active disease. V is TRBV7-2 and J is TRBJ1-5, with D perhaps TRBD1 (6 bases). Sample: peripheral blood. Written as DNA, the CDR3 is TGTGCCAGCAGCTTGAGGGGGAATCAGCCCCAGCATTTT. This sequence encodes CASSLRGNQPQHF.